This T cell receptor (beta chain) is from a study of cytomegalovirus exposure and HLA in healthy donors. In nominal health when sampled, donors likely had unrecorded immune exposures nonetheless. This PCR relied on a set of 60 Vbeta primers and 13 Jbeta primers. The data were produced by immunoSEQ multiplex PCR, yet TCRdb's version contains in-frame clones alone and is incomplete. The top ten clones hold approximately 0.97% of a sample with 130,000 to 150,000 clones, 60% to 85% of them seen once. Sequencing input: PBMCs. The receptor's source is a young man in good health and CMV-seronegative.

CDR3 in amino acids: CASSFTDRPNTGELFF. CDR3 nucleotides: TGTGCCAGCAGTTTCACGGACAGACCGAACACCGGGGAGCTGTTTTTT. This sequence joins TRBV6-5 and TRBJ2-2; the D gene is possibly TRBD1 (6 bases). V lost 4 bases and J lost 0, with 12 bases in between. Germline V gene lookup returns CDR1 MNHEY and CDR2 SVGAGI. The CDR3 has 16 residues.